This T cell receptor (beta chain) was obtained from a study of blood T cell repertoires in COVID-19. The wider study: Specimens from acute and convalescent COVID-19 originated in the United States, Italy and Spain.

V lost 2 bases and J lost 0; bases outside the gene matches: 5. This CDR3 comprises 17 residues. CDR1 is SGHTA and CDR2 is FQGNSA in the germline V gene. In the study's own analysis: Amplification with reference gene primers provided the estimates of nucleated cell counts. TCRdb's table, derived via immunoSEQ multiplex PCR, lists solely in-frame clones and lacks some. V and J calls and clone size come straight from that table; D and trimming were deduced from the DNA. The sample lists 110,000 to 150,000 clones, 81% occurring once. This clone has only one observation. This clonotype was sampled from a human donor in a cohort sampled during active COVID-19. The rearrangement joins TRBV7-2 to TRBJ2-4, with 9 bases identical to TRBD2. The sequenced sample was peripheral blood. The CDR3 DNA is TGTGCCAGCAGCTTACGACTAGCGGAGTTAGCCAAAAACATTCAGTACTTC. It is translated as CASSLRLAELAKNIQYF.